This T cell receptor beta chain is drawn from a study of Graves' ophthalmopathy and Graves' hyperthyroidism. General observations from the study: Using a 13-signature model, the authors split ophthalmopathy from stable hyperthyroidism, with about 88% sensitivity and about 80% specificity.

Amplification targeted the TCR beta CDR3 regions, with RNA transcripts as the source material. HTBI-primed RT-PCR formed the first round, and a multiplex PCR formed the second. TCRdb redid the calling of the multiplex PCR reads with MiXCR, one entry per CDR3 protein. The sample consists of hundreds of thousands of distinct CDR3 sequences, around 21% of them appearing once. The sample holds one count of this clonotype. The antigen remains unidentified. One end of the junction is discordant with germline, which a read error may explain. Germline values: CDR1 SGHRS, CDR2 YFSETQ. CDR3 size: 16 residues. Ophthalmopathy absent within 18 months of follow-up marked hyperthyroidism as stable. Patients were diagnosed from clinical symptoms, serum thyroxine, TRAb, thyroid ultrasound and orbital computed tomography. As the starting material, roughly 9.8 ml of fresh peripheral blood yielded the PBMCs.

The sequencing sample was made of peripheral blood. The sequence came from a woman between 18 and 29 years old with stable Graves' hyperthyroidism. The rearrangement joins TRBV5-1 to TRBJ1-1; 8 bases align to TRBD1. The CDR3 loop reads CASSPGQGMVNTEACF. The CDR3, as DNA: TGCGCCAGCAGCCCCGGACAGGGCATGGTGAACACTGAAGCTTGCTTC.